This entry lists 23 T cell receptor beta chains sequenced from one sample in a study of OX40 agonist ivuxolimab in advanced cancers. Profiled with immunoSEQ multiplex PCR; TCRdb holds only in-frame clones, not every one. The table lists approximately 56,000 clones, over 80% of them singletons. The sequences come from CD4+ or CD8+ T cells sorted from blood, collected in a trial of the OX40 agonist ivuxolimab. These receptor sequences come from an adult with an advanced solid tumor such as melanoma, head and neck, liver or kidney cancer.

The chain uses TRBV5-4 and TRBJ2-2, with D perhaps matching TRBD1 or TRBD2 (6 bases each). Deletions cut 2 bases from V and 6 bases from J, with 14 bases between. The CDR3 covers 15 residues. Germline CDR1 SGHNT, CDR2 YYREEE (reference sequence). This chain's CDR3 is CASSFGGGLPGELFF. CDR3 nucleotide sequence: TGTGCCAGCAGCTTCGGGGGCGGTCTCCCCGGGGAGCTGTTTTTT.

CDR3 nucleotides: TGTGCCACCACCGAGGGTGACACAACAATTCGAACCTTC. Translated, it gives CATTEGDTTIRTF. This chain links TRBV5-4 with TRBJ1-2; D ambiguous. Trimming removed 9 bases at V and 14 bases at J, with 26 bases between. Looked up from germline, CDR1 is SGHNT and CDR2 is YYREEE (reference sequence). The CDR3 spans 13 residues.

The genes are TRBV9 and TRBJ1-2; a weak D match, TRBD1 (5 bases). This CDR3 region has 15 residues. Germline V gene lookup returns CDR1 SGDLS and CDR2 YYNGEE. V was clipped by 4 bases and J by 0 bases, with 13 bases between them. The CDR3 DNA follows: TGTGCCAGCAGCCTAAACACCAGGGCTAACTATGGCTACACCTTC. Protein sequence: CASSLNTRANYGYTF.

This chain uses TRBV29-1 with TRBJ2-1; perhaps TRBD2 as D (7 bases). Trimming removed 3 bases from V and 8 bases from J, with 26 bases in between. Germline V gene sequence: CDR1 SQVTM, CDR2 ANQGSEA. There are 17 residues in the CDR3. CDR3 in amino acids: CSVEYRPGGRTIDEQFF. CDR3 coding DNA: TGCAGCGTTGAGTATAGGCCCGGGGGGCGAACGATCGATGAGCAGTTCTTC.

This sequence joins TRBV20-1 and TRBJ1-2; D gene uncertain. The CDR3 length is 11 residues. Germline CDR1 is DFQATT and CDR2 is SNEGSKA (reference sequence). Written as DNA, the CDR3 is TGCTCGATGCGGCATAACTATGGCTACACCTTC. Translated: CSMRHNYGYTF.

This rearrangement joins TRBV6-1 to TRBJ2-3; D is unresolved. The CDR3 loop spans 15 amino acids. The germline gives CDR1 MNHNS, CDR2 SASEGT. V lost 2 bases and J 0 bases, leaving 9 bases between the germline ends. CDR3 sequence (DNA): TGTGCCAGCAGTGAATGGTACGGAAGCACAGATACGCAGTATTTT. Protein: CASSEWYGSTDTQYF.

The gene calls are TRBV7-9 and TRBJ1-1, with 7 bases aligning to TRBD1. CDR1 is SEHNR, CDR2 FQNEAQ, per germline (reference sequence). CDR3 length: 15 residues. The V segment lost 2 bases and the J segment 5 bases; nucleotides outside the gene matches: 8. CDR3 sequence: CASSLLGGGETEAFF. CDR3 coding DNA: TGTGCCAGCAGCTTATTAGGGGGCGGTGAAACTGAAGCTTTCTTT. The complete variable domain, with remaining parts taken from reference TRBV7-9 and TRBJ1-1, reads DTGVSQNPRHKITKRGQNVTFRCDPISEHNRLYWYRQTLGQGPEFLTYFQNEAQLEKSRLLSDRFSAERPKGSFSTLEIQRTEQGDSAMYLCASSLLGGGETEAFFGQGTRLTVV.

The chain has TRBV6-1 and TRBJ1-4; maybe TRBD1 (6 bases). The CDR3 sequence is 15 residues long. From germline, CDR1 is MNHNS and CDR2 SASEGT. The germline V and J ends were trimmed by 6 bases and 7 bases, with 18 bases remaining between them. The CDR3 coding sequence is TGTGCCAGCAGCCCACAGGGCGGGCTTATTGAAAAACTGTTTTTT. Residues: CASSPQGGLIEKLFF.

This chain links TRBV5-1 with TRBJ1-4; D remains ambiguous. The ends were cut back, 7 bases at V and 7 bases at J, with 14 bases in the middle. CDR3 length: 13 residues. The germline V gene has CDR1 SGHRS and CDR2 YFSETQ. The CDR3 DNA is TGCGCCAGCTCTGCATCATCAATTGAAAAACTGTTTTTT. Protein sequence: CASSASSIEKLFF.

The chain carries TRBV6-1 and TRBJ2-2; tentative D call: TRBD2 (5 bases). Germline CDR1 and CDR2: MNHNS and SASEGT. This CDR3 is 14 amino acids long. Deletions cut 7 bases from V and 1 base from J, with 10 bases between. CDR3 sequence reads: CASMAGLNTGELFF. As DNA, the CDR3 is TGTGCCAGCATGGCAGGACTGAACACCGGGGAGCTGTTTTTT.

This sequence joins TRBV12-5 and TRBJ2-1; 10 bases are a match to TRBD2. Germline trimming cut 5 bases from V and 6 bases from J; bases unmatched to any gene: 4. The V gene's germline CDR1 is LGHNT and CDR2 FRNRAP. The CDR3 sequence is 14 residues long. CDR3 DNA sequence: TGTGCTAGTGGTAGCGGGAGGGCCTTCAATGAGCAGTTCTTC. Its translation is CASGSGRAFNEQFF. Full variable domain (remainder filled in from reference TRBV12-5 and TRBJ2-1): DARVTQTPRHKVTEMGQEVTMRCQPILGHNTVFWYRQTMMQGLELLAYFRNRAPLDDSGMPKDRFSAEMPDATLATLKIQPSEPRDSAVYFCASGSGRAFNEQFFGPGTRLTVL.

The V and J genes are TRBV7-2 and TRBJ1-1; 8 bases map to TRBD1. V was clipped by 9 bases and J by 3 bases; unmatched bases: 12. There are 15 residues in the CDR3. CDR1 is SGHTA and CDR2 is FQGNSA in the germline V gene. The DNA for the CDR3 is TGTGCCAGTCTTGCTTCCAGGGGGCGAGACACTGAAGCTTTCTTT. Translation gives CASLASRGRDTEAFF.

This chain connects TRBV5-6 to TRBJ1-5; D ambiguous. CDR1 SGHDT and CDR2 YYEEEE come from the germline V gene. V gave up 2 bases and J gave up 4 bases, with 10 bases separating them. The length of the CDR3 is 14 residues. CDR3 nucleotides: TGTGCCAGCAGCTTACGGCGGGGTAATCAGCCCCAGCATTTT. Translation: CASSLRRGNQPQHF.

This clone was observed a handful of times. V gene TRBV30 combines with J gene TRBJ1-4; D is undetermined. This CDR3 is built from 8 residues. Trimming shortened V by 8 bases and J by 8 bases, and 3 bases separated the two germline ends. Germline V CDR1 and CDR2: GTSNPN, SVGIG (reference sequence). The CDR3 sequence is CATEKLFF. DNA for the CDR3: TGTGCCACGGAAAAACTGTTTTTT.

A single count supports this clone. This chain joins TRBV9 and TRBJ2-2, with D possibly TRBD1 on 5 matching bases. V gave up 3 bases and J gave up 1 base, with 10 bases separating them. The CDR3 loop spans 15 amino acids. The V gene's germline CDR1 is SGDLS and CDR2 YYNGEE. The CDR3 region is CASSARTKNTGELFF. The CDR3 nucleotides read TGTGCCAGCAGCGCCCGGACAAAGAACACCGGGGAGCTGTTTTTT.

This chain links TRBV19 with TRBJ1-5; no reliable D call. Trimming cost V 2 bases and J 5 bases, with 16 bases left between them. Looked up from germline, CDR1 is LNHDA and CDR2 is SQIVND (reference sequence). This CDR3 is built from 16 residues. CDR3 sequence (DNA): TGTGCCAGTAGTATAAGGGAGGGTGAGGGATATCAGCCCCAGCATTTT. This gives the protein CASSIREGEGYQPQHF.

The DNA for the CDR3 is TGCGCCATTCGTCTAAACCAGGACAGGGTGGGGTATAGCAATCAGCCCCAGCATTTT. Its translation is CAIRLNQDRVGYSNQPQHF. V and J are TRBV5-1 and TRBJ1-5, with 8 bases fitting TRBD1. CDR1 and CDR2 from the germline V gene are SGHRS and YFSETQ. The CDR3 runs to 19 residues. V gave up 9 bases and J gave up 0 bases; unmatched junction bases: 20.

This rearrangement joins TRBV11-3 to TRBJ2-7; D not certain. With 0 bases removed from V and 3 bases from J, the gap between germline ends came to 12 bases. Germline loops: CDR1 SGHNT, CDR2 YENEEA. This CDR3 spans 15 amino acids. This CDR3 reads CASSLDLNKNYEQYV. As DNA, the CDR3 is TGTGCCAGCAGCTTAGATCTGAACAAAAACTACGAGCAGTACGTC.

This chain uses TRBV6-5 with TRBJ1-2; TRBD1 aligns across 7 bases. Germline V gene data show CDR1 as MNHEY and CDR2 as SVGAGI. J lost 5 bases, V lost 0 bases, and 3 bases had no gene match. This CDR3 region has 14 residues. The DNA for the CDR3 is TGTGCCAGCAGTTACTCAGGGGGCAGGTATGGCTACACCTTC. Translated: CASSYSGGRYGYTF.

The rearrangement joins TRBV5-1 to TRBJ1-4; possibly TRBD1 for D (5 bases). Germline V gives CDR1 SGHRS, CDR2 YFSETQ. The V and J ends lost 4 bases and 0 bases respectively, with 10 bases between them. This CDR3 region has 15 residues. The CDR3 sequence is CASSLGRSTNEKLFF. CDR3 nucleotides: TGCGCCAGCAGCCTGGGGCGGTCAACTAATGAAAAACTGTTTTTT.

The rearrangement uses TRBV19 and TRBJ2-1, with 10 bases matching TRBD2. With V trimmed by 7 bases and J by 0 bases, 15 bases remained unmatched. CDR3 length: 19 residues. CDR1 and CDR2 (germline): LNHDA, SQIVND (reference sequence). The CDR3 here is CASKDPRSGRANSYNEQFF. The CDR3 DNA sequence: TGTGCCAGTAAAGATCCGAGGAGCGGGAGGGCGAACTCCTACAATGAGCAGTTCTTC.

This chain connects TRBV10-1 to TRBJ2-2, with 11 bases lining up with TRBD1. J gave up 7 bases and V 7 bases, and 5 bases lay outside the gene matches. CDR1 is WNHNN, CDR2 SYGVQD, per germline (reference sequence). This CDR3 is 14 amino acids long. The CDR3 region is CASNGQGAGGELFF. DNA for the CDR3: TGCGCCAGCAACGGACAGGGGGCTGGCGGGGAGCTGTTTTTT.

The genes are TRBV5-1 and TRBJ1-4; TRBD1 matches 8 bases. CDR1 and CDR2 from the germline V gene are SGHRS and YFSETQ. V shed 2 bases and J 4 bases; nucleotides not matched to a gene: 7. The CDR3 spans 16 residues. CDR3 nucleotides: TGCGCCAGCAGCTTTTTACAGGGGGAGGATAATGAAAAACTGTTTTTT. Translated, it gives CASSFLQGEDNEKLFF.